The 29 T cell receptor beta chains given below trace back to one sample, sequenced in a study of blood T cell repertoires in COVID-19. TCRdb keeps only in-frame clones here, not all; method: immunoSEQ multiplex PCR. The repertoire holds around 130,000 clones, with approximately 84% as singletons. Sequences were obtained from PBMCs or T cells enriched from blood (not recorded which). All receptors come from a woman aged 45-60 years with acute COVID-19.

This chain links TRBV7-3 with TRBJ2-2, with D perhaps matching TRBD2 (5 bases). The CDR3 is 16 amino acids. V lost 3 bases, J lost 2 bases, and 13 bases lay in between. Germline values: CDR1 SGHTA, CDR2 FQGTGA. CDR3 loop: CASSFVSVLNTGELFF. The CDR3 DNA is TGTGCCAGCAGCTTCGTTAGCGTATTAAACACCGGGGAGCTGTTTTTT.

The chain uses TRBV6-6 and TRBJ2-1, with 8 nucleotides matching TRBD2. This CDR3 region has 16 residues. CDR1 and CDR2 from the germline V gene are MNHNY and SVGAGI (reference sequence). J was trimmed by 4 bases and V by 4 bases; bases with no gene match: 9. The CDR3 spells CASSSGGLADYNEQFF. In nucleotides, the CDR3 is TGTGCCAGCAGTTCCGGTGGACTAGCAGATTACAATGAGCAGTTCTTC.

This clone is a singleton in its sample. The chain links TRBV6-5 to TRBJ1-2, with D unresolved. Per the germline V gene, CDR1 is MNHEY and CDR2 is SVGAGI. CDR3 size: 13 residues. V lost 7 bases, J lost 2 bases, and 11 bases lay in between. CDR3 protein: CASTEQRNYGYTF. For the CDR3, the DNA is TGTGCCAGCACCGAGCAACGGAACTATGGCTACACCTTC.

CDR3 nucleotides: TGTGCCAGCAGCTCCGAACGGGGGGCTCGAGCGGGAAAACTGTTTTTT. This gives the protein CASSSERGARAGKLFF. The rearrangement uses TRBV5-8 and TRBJ1-4, with TRBD1 as a possible D gene (6 bases). Germline lookup yields CDR1 SGHTS and CDR2 YDEGEE. CDR3 length: 16 amino acids. V was shortened by 3 bases and J by 10 bases, with 22 bases between the two germline ends.

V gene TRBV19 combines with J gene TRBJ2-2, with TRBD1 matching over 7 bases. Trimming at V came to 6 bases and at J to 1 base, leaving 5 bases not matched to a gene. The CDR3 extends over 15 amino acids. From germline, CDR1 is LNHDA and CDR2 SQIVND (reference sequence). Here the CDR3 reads CASSRDRWNTGELFF. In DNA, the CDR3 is TGTGCCAGTAGCCGGGACAGATGGAACACCGGGGAGCTGTTTTTT. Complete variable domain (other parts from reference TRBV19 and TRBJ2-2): DGGITQSPKYLFRKEGQNVTLSCEQNLNHDAMYWYRQDPGQGLRLIYYSQIVNDFQKGDIAEGYSVSREKKESFPLTVTSAQKNPTAFYLCASSRDRWNTGELFFGEGSRLTVL.

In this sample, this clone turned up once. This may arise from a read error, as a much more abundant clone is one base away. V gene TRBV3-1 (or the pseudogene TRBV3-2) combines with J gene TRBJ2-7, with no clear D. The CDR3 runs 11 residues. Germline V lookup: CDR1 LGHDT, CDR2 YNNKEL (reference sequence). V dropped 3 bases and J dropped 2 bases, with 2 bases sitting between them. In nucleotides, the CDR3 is TGTGCCAGCAGCCATACCTACGAGCAGTACTTC. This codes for CASSHTYEQYF.

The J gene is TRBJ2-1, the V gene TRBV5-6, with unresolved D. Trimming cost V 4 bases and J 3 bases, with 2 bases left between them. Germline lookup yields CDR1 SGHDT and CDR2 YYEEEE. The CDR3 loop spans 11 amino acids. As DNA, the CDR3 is TGTGCCAGCAGCCGCTACAATGAGCAGTTCTTC. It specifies CASSRYNEQFF.

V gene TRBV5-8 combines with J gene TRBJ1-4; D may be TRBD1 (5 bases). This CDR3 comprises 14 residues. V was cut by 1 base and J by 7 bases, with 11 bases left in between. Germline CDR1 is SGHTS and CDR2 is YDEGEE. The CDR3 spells CASSLMGGGEKLFF. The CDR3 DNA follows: TGTGCCAGCAGCTTGATGGGGGGGGGTGAAAAACTGTTTTTT.

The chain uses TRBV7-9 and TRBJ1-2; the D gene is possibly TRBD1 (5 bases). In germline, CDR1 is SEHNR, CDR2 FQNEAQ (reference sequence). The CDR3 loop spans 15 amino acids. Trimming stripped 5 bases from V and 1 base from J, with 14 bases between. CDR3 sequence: CASSGDSLLNYGYTF. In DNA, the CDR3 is TGTGCCAGCAGCGGTGACAGCCTCCTTAACTATGGCTACACCTTC.

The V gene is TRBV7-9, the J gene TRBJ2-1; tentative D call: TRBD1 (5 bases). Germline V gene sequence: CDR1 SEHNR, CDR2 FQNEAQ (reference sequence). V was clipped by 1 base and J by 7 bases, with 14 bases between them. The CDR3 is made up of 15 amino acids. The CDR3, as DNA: TGTGCCAGCAGCTTAGATATGGCAGGGCAGAATGAGCAGTTCTTC. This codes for CASSLDMAGQNEQFF.

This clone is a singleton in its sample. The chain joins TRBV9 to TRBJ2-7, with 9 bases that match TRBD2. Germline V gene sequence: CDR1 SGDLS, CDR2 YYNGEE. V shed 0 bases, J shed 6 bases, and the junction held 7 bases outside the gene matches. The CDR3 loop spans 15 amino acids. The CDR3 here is CASSVASSGTGEQYF. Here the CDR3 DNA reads TGTGCCAGCAGCGTAGCTTCTAGCGGGACCGGCGAGCAGTACTTC.

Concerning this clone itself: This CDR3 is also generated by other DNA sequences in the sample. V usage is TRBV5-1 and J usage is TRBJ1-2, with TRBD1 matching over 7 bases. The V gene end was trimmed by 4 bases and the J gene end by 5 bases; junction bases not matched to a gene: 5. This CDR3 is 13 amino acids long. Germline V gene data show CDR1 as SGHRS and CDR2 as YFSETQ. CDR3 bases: TGCGCCAGCAGCCTCGACAGGGAATATGGCTACACCTTC. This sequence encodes CASSLDREYGYTF.

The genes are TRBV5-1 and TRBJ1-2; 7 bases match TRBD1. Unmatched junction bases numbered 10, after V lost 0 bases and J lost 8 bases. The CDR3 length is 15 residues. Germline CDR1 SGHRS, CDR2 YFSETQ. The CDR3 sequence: CASSLAVGTALGYTF. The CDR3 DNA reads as TGCGCCAGCAGCTTGGCTGTTGGGACAGCCTTGGGCTACACCTTC.

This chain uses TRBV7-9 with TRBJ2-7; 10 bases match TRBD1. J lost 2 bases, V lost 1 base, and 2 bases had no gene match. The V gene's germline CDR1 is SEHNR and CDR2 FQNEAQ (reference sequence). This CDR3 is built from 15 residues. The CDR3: CASSLGGQGPYEQYF. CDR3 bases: TGTGCCAGCAGCTTAGGGGGACAGGGGCCCTACGAGCAGTACTTC.

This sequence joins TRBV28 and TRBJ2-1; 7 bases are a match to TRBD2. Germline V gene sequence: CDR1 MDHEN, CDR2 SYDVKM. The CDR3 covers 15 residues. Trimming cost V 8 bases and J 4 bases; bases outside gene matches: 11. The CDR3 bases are TGTGCCAGCGCCCGGGGGGAGGTTGATTACAATGAGCAGTTCTTC. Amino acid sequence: CASARGEVDYNEQFF. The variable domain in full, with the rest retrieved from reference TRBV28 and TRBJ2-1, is DVKVTQSSRYLVKRTGEKVFLECVQDMDHENMFWYRQDPGLGLRLIYFSYDVKMKEKGDIPEGYSVSREKKERFSLILESASTNQTSMYLCASARGEVDYNEQFFGPGTRLTVL.

The CDR3 loop is CASKWRREGPYEQYF. CDR3 DNA sequence: TGTGCCAGTAAGTGGCGGCGGGAGGGCCCCTACGAGCAGTACTTC. The chain couples TRBV19 to TRBJ2-7, with 9 positions matching TRBD2. The germline CDR1 and CDR2 sequences are LNHDA and SQIVND (reference sequence). This CDR3 is built from 15 residues. V lost 7 bases to trimming and J lost 2 bases; unmatched junction nucleotides: 9.

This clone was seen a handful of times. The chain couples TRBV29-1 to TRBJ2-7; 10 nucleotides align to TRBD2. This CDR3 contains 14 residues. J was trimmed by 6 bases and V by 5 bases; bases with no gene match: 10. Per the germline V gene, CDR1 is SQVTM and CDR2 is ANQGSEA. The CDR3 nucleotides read TGCAGCGTTCGCCTGACGGGGACTAGCGCCGAGCAGTACTTC. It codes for CSVRLTGTSAEQYF.

The CDR3 nucleotides are TGTACAGTGGCTAGGCAGGGCCCCCCTGGCTATGGCTACACCTTC. Protein: CTVARQGPPGYGYTF. The rearrangement links TRBV19 to TRBJ1-2; D perhaps matches TRBD1 (5 bases). This CDR3 is built from 15 residues. Germline CDR1 and CDR2: LNHDA and SQIVND (reference sequence).

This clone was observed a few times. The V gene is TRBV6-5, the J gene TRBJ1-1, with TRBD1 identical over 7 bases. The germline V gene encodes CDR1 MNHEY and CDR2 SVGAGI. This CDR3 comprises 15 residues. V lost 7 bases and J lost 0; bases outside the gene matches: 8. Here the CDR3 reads CASIPTGIMNTEAFF. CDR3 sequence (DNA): TGTGCCAGCATCCCGACAGGGATCATGAACACTGAAGCTTTCTTT.

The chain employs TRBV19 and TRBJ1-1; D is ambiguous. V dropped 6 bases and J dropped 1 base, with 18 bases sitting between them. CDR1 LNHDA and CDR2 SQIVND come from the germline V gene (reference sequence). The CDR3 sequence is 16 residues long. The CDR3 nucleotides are TGTGCCAGTAGCCCGTCCTGGAGGGTGCCGAACACTGAAGCTTTCTTT. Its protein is CASSPSWRVPNTEAFF.

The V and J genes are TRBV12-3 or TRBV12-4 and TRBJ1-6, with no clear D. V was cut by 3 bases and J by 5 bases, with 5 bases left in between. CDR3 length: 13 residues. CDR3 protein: CASSFTDNSPLHF. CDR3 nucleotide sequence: TGTGCCAGCAGTTTTACAGATAATTCACCCCTCCACTTT.

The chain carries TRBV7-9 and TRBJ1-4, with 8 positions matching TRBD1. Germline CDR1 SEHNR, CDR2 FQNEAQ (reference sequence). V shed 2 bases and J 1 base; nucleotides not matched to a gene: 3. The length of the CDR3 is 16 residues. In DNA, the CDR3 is TGTGCCAGCAGCTTAAGACAGGGGCGAACTAATGAAAAACTGTTTTTT. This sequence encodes CASSLRQGRTNEKLFF.

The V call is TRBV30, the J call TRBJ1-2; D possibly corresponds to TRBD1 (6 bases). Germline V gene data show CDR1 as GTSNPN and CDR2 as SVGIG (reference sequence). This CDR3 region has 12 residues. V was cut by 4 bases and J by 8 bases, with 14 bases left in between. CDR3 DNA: TGTGCCTGGATCAGGGGTTCGATGGGCTACACCTTC. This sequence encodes CAWIRGSMGYTF.

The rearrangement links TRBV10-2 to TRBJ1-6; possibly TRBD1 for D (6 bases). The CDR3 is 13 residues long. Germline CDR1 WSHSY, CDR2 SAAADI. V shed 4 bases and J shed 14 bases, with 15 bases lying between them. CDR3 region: CASSVAGGQALHF. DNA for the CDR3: TGCGCCAGCAGTGTCGCCGGGGGGCAGGCCCTCCACTTT.

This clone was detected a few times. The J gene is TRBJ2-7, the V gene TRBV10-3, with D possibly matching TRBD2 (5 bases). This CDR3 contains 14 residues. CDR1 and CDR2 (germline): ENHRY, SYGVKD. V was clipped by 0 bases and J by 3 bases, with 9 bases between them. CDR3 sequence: CAISESRGNYEQYF. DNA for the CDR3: TGTGCCATCAGTGAGTCCCGGGGTAACTACGAGCAGTACTTC.

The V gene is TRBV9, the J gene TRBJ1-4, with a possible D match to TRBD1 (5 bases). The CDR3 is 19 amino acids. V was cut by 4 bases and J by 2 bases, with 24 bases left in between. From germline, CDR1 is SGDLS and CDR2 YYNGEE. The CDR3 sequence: CASSRGGAGGRGTNEKLFF. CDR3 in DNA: TGTGCCAGCAGCCGCGGAGGGGCAGGCGGGCGGGGCACTAATGAAAAACTGTTTTTT. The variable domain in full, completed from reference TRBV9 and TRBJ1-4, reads DSGVTQTPKHLITATGQRVTLRCSPRSGDLSVYWYQQSLDQGLQFLIQYYNGEERAKGNILERFSAQQFPDLHSELNLSSLELGDSALYFCASSRGGAGGRGTNEKLFFGSGTQLSVL.

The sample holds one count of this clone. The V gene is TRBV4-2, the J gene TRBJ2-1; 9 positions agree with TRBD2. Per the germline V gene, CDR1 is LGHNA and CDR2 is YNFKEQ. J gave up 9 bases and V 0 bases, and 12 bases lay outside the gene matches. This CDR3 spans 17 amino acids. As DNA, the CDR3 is TGTGCCAGCAGCCAAGATCCCCCAGCGGGAGGTTTAAGTGAGCAGTTCTTC. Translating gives CASSQDPPAGGLSEQFF.

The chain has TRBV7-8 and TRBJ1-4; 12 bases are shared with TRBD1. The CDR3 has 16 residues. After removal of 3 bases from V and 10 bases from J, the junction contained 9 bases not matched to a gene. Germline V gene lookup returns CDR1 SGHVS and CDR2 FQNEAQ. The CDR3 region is CASSLGGTGGNRKLFF. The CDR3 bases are TGTGCCAGCAGCTTGGGGGGGACAGGGGGCAATAGAAAACTGTTTTTT. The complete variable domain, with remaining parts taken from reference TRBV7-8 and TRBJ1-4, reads GAGVSQSPRYKVAKRGQDVALRCDPISGHVSLFWYQQALGQGPEFLTYFQNEAQLDKSGLPSDRFFAERPEGSVSTLKIQRTQQEDSAVYLCASSLGGTGGNRKLFFGSGTQLSVL.

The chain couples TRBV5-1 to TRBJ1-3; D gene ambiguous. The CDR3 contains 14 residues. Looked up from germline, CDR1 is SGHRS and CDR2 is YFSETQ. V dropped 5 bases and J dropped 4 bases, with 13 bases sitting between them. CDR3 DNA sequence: TGCGCCAGCAGTCGCGAAGCGGCGGGAAACACCATATATTTT. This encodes CASSREAAGNTIYF.